This T cell receptor (beta chain) originates from a study of shared clonotypes between healthy human individuals. Notes on the study in general: Among non-shared clonotypes, generation probabilities were lower than among those shared by all four donors.

V was clipped by 2 bases and J by 4 bases; unmatched bases: 5. Looked up from germline, CDR1 is SGHTA and CDR2 is FQGNSA. The length of the CDR3 is 15 residues. The study drew all its donors from Caucasian adults living in Nashville, Tennessee. A note on this clone: Its matching antigen is unknown.

Each PCR replicate from the sorted subsets contained 150 to 200 ng DNA, which is about 31,000 T cell genomes. Using immunoSEQ multiplex PCR, the repertoire was profiled, and TCRdb retains in-frame clones only, with some absent. The sample carries about 2 million clones, 95% recorded once. The receptor was isolated from a man aged 18 to 29 in good health. J is TRBJ2-7 and V is TRBV7-2; TRBD2 matches 10 bases. Material for sequencing was naive CD4+ T cells sorted from blood. This sample's subset: CD45RA+ positively selected. The CDR3 DNA reads as TGTGCCAGCAGCTTACCTAGCGGGAGAGCGTACGAGCAGTACTTC. Amino acids: CASSLPSGRAYEQYF.